This TCR beta chain was captured by sequencing in a study of CD8+ T cells in alopecia areata. Sequencing templates came from extracted RNA that was reverse transcribed into cDNA. The repertoire was sequenced with immunoSEQ multiplex PCR; TCRdb's copy has only in-frame clones and lacks some. The profile shows approximately 89,000 clones, about 51% of them singletons. CDR3 length: 15 residues. Germline values: CDR1 SGHTA, CDR2 FQGTGA. Trimming left V 8 bases short and J 0 bases short, with 14 bases between. The genes are TRBV7-3 and TRBJ2-1; the D is unclear. The material sequenced was NKG2D-high CD8+ T cells sorted from blood. The sequence derives from a human donor with alopecia areata. The CDR3 region is CASSGPESSYNEQFF. The CDR3 region has the DNA TGTGCCAGCTCCGGTCCTGAGAGCTCCTACAATGAGCAGTTCTTC. Full variable domain (missing parts from reference TRBV7-3 and TRBJ2-1): GAGVSQTPSNKVTEKGKYVELRCDPISGHTALYWYRQSLGQGPEFLIYFQGTGAADDSGLPNDRFFAVRPEGSVSTLKIQRTERGDSAVYLCASSGPESSYNEQFFGPGTRLTVL.